The sequence of this T cell receptor (beta chain) was determined in a study of CD8+CD57+ T cells in acquired aplastic anemia. TCR beta VDJ and CDR3 profiles were obtained from a genomic DNA template. TCRdb re-called the reads through MiXCR, storing one row per CDR3 protein. There are roughly 180,000 distinct CDR3 sequences in the sample; around 63% occur only once, and roughly 42% lies in the top ten. The ends were cut back, 2 bases at V and 0 bases at J, with 5 bases in the middle. Germline V lookup: CDR1 SGHAT, CDR2 FQNNGV. CDR3 length: 15 amino acids. This clonotype was found once. Its cognate antigen is unknown. General study findings and limits: Almost 30 shared CD8+ CDR3s appeared highly expressed within patients' immunodominant clones.

Patients picked for sequencing had shown CD8+CD57+ cell expansion detected by flow cytometry. Diagnosis of severe acquired aplastic anemia applied to all patients. All patients were therapy-naive when blood was sampled. The sequence was obtained from a human donor with aplastic anemia. The V gene is TRBV11-2, the J gene TRBJ1-6, with D hard to call. Material: sorted CD4+, CD8+, or CD8+CD57+ T cells (not recorded which) from PBMCs. The CDR3 sequence is CASSLIVSYNSPLHF. DNA for the CDR3: TGTGCCAGCAGCTTAATCGTCTCCTATAATTCACCCCTCCACTTT.